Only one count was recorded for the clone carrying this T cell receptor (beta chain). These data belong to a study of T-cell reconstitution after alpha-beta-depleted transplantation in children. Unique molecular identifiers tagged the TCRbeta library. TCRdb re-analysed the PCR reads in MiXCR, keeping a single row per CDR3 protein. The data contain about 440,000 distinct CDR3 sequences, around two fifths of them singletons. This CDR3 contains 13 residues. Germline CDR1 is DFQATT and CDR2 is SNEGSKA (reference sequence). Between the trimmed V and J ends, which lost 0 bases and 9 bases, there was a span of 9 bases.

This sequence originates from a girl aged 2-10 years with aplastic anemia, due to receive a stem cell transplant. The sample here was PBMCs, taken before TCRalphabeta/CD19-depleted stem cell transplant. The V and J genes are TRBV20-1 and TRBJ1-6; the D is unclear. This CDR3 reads CSARDRRASPLHF. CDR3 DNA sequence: TGCAGTGCTAGAGACCGAAGGGCTTCACCCCTCCACTTT.